The 20 T cell receptor beta chains below come from one sample, sequenced in a study of cytomegalovirus exposure and HLA in healthy donors. The PCR used 60 Vbeta and 13 Jbeta primers. Measured with immunoSEQ multiplex PCR; TCRdb has only the in-frame clones, and not every one. The sample has under 200,000 clones, around three quarters seen once. Sequenced sample: PBMCs. The receptors were gathered from a man aged 40-50 years in good health and CMV-seronegative.

The gene calls are TRBV2 and TRBJ2-5, with a weak D call TRBD2 (6 bases). V lost 10 bases to trimming and J lost 2 bases, with 14 bases between them. Germline CDR1 reads SNHLY; CDR2 reads FYNNEI. CDR3 length: 13 amino acids. The chain's CDR3 is CATRGGLQETQYF. CDR3 nucleotide sequence: TGTGCCACAAGAGGAGGGCTACAAGAGACCCAGTACTTC.

The rearrangement links TRBV5-4 to TRBJ2-3; tentative D call: TRBD2 (5 bases). Trimming left V 6 bases short and J 0 bases short, with 8 bases between. This CDR3 comprises 13 residues. Germline loops: CDR1 SGHNT, CDR2 YYREEE (reference sequence). The CDR3 sequence is CASTRDSTDTQYF. The CDR3 DNA follows: TGTGCCAGCACGAGGGATAGCACAGATACGCAGTATTTT.

The rearrangement joins TRBV15 to TRBJ1-2; D remains unclear. CDR1 and CDR2 from the germline V gene are LNHNV and YYDKDF (reference sequence). V lost 5 bases to trimming and J lost 8 bases, with 18 bases between them. The CDR3 length is 14 residues. CDR3 loop: CATSFRVSGVGYTF. CDR3 in DNA: TGTGCCACCAGCTTTCGGGTCAGCGGGGTGGGCTACACCTTC. The whole variable domain, filled in from reference TRBV15 and TRBJ1-2, reads DAMVIQNPRYQVTQFGKPVTLSCSQTLNHNVMYWYQQKSSQAPKLLFHYYDKDFNNEADTPDNFQSRRPNTSFCFLDIRSPGLGDTAMYLCATSFRVSGVGYTFGSGTRLTVV.

The chain combines TRBV2 with TRBJ2-3; 11 bases map to TRBD2. The J segment lost 4 bases and the V segment lost 4 bases, leaving 7 bases of the junction unmatched. Germline V gene data show CDR1 as SNHLY and CDR2 as FYNNEI. The CDR3 covers 16 residues. This chain's CDR3 is CASSGDSGRAADTQYF. In nucleotides, the CDR3 is TGTGCCAGCAGTGGGGATAGCGGGAGGGCCGCAGATACGCAGTATTTT.

The chain uses TRBV5-1 and TRBJ2-1; 10 bases line up with TRBD2. The germline V gene has CDR1 SGHRS and CDR2 YFSETQ. Trimming took 4 bases from V and 5 from J; bases not matched to a gene: 9. The CDR3 totals 16 residues. This CDR3 is CASSVTSGSSNNEQFF. The CDR3 coding sequence is TGCGCCAGCAGCGTGACTAGCGGGTCCTCTAACAATGAGCAGTTCTTC. Together with reference TRBV5-1 and TRBJ2-1, the CDR3 gives the full variable domain: KAGVTQTPRYLIKTRGQQVTLSCSPISGHRSVSWYQQTPGQGLQFLFEYFSETQRNKGNFPGRFSGRQFSNSRSEMNVSTLELGDSALYLCASSVTSGSSNNEQFFGPGTRLTVL.

The chain links TRBV10-3 to TRBJ1-3, with D unclear. In germline, CDR1 is ENHRY, CDR2 SYGVKD. The CDR3 has 14 residues. With 9 bases removed from V and 0 bases from J, the gap between germline ends came to 12 bases. CDR3 in amino acids: CAMEADLSGNTIYF. The CDR3 DNA is TGTGCCATGGAAGCGGATCTCTCTGGAAACACCATATATTTT.

The chain combines TRBV27 with TRBJ1-2; tentative D call: TRBD1 (6 bases). This CDR3 has 15 residues. The germline CDR1 and CDR2 sequences are MNHEY and SMNVEV (reference sequence). Trimming pared 5 bases from V and 4 bases from J, leaving 17 bases between. CDR3 bases: TGTGCCAGCAGTCCTACAGGGTCCGGCCTCTATGGCTACACCTTC. Translating it yields CASSPTGSGLYGYTF.

The J gene is TRBJ2-7, the V gene TRBV14, with TRBD1 matching over 7 bases. Germline V CDR1 and CDR2: SGHDN, FVKESK. The CDR3 sequence is 14 residues long. Trimming removed 4 bases from V and 6 bases from J; junction bases left unmatched: 9. This CDR3 is CASSPLGQVVEQYF. The CDR3 coding sequence is TGTGCCAGCAGCCCTTTAGGACAGGTCGTCGAGCAGTACTTC.

The chain recombines TRBV12-5 with TRBJ2-2; 8 nucleotides line up with TRBD1. The germline gives CDR1 LGHNT, CDR2 FRNRAP. The CDR3 has 15 amino acids. Trimming at V came to 5 bases and at J to 2 bases, leaving 4 bases not matched to a gene. CDR3 nucleotide sequence: TGTGCTAGTGGTGTCGGGACAGGAAACACCGGGGAGCTGTTTTTT. Amino acid sequence: CASGVGTGNTGELFF.

CDR3 protein: CASSAGSGSSGNTIYF. The CDR3 nucleotides read TGTGCCAGCAGTGCAGGGTCTGGCTCCTCTGGAAACACCATATATTTT. The chain links TRBV6-1 to TRBJ1-3, with TRBD1 as a possible D gene (5 bases). This CDR3 contains 16 residues. CDR1 and CDR2 (germline): MNHNS, SASEGT. The ends were cut back, 4 bases at V and 0 bases at J, with 13 bases in the middle.

The chain is built from TRBV19 and TRBJ2-5; 9 bases are shared with TRBD2. Trimming cost V 3 bases and J 2 bases; bases outside gene matches: 1. CDR3 length: 14 residues. Germline values: CDR1 LNHDA, CDR2 SQIVND (reference sequence). The CDR3 protein is CASSIGLAQETQYF. DNA of the CDR3: TGTGCCAGTAGTATCGGACTAGCGCAAGAGACCCAGTACTTC.

The chain uses TRBV7-6 and TRBJ2-3, with a tentative D call TRBD2 (5 bases). The CDR3 is 15 amino acids. V lost 4 bases and J 1 base, leaving 12 bases between the germline ends. Per germline, CDR1 SGHVS and CDR2 FNYEAQ. In DNA, the CDR3 is TGTGCCAGCAGCTACCGTACAGCGGGCACAGATACGCAGTATTTT. Protein: CASSYRTAGTDTQYF.

The J gene is TRBJ2-7, the V gene TRBV5-1; 10 nucleotides align to TRBD1. CDR3 length: 16 amino acids. Germline assignment: CDR1 SGHRS and CDR2 YFSETQ. V shed 4 bases, J shed 2 bases, and the junction held 9 bases outside the gene matches. Here the CDR3 DNA reads TGCGCCAGCAGCAACAGGGACAGGGGCTATCCCTACGAGCAGTACTTC. As protein: CASSNRDRGYPYEQYF. The complete variable domain, with remaining parts taken from reference TRBV5-1 and TRBJ2-7, reads KAGVTQTPRYLIKTRGQQVTLSCSPISGHRSVSWYQQTPGQGLQFLFEYFSETQRNKGNFPGRFSGRQFSNSRSEMNVSTLELGDSALYLCASSNRDRGYPYEQYFGPGTRLTVT.

The chain employs TRBV2 and TRBJ2-7; 7 nucleotides match TRBD2. This CDR3 has 13 residues. J lost 1 base, V lost 8 bases, and 5 bases had no gene match. Germline V gene sequence: CDR1 SNHLY, CDR2 FYNNEI. The CDR3 bases are TGTGCCAGCCTAGCGGATCCTTCCTACGAGCAGTACTTC. Residues: CASLADPSYEQYF.

The rearrangement links TRBV6-6 to TRBJ2-3; D is perhaps TRBD1 (6 bases). This CDR3 is built from 16 residues. CDR1 MNHNY and CDR2 SVGAGI come from the germline V gene (reference sequence). Trimming removed 4 bases from V and 5 bases from J, with 19 bases in between. The CDR3 DNA follows: TGTGCCAGCAGTTCGGCAGGGGTCCGGGTCGGAGATACGCAGTATTTT. It is translated as CASSSAGVRVGDTQYF.

The chain combines TRBV7-8 with TRBJ2-3; 12 bases match TRBD2. This CDR3 comprises 17 residues. Looked up from germline, CDR1 is SGHVS and CDR2 is FQNEAQ. The ends lost 3 bases at V and 0 bases at J; junction bases unmatched: 4. CDR3 region: CASSFGLAGSSTDTQYF. The CDR3 bases are TGTGCCAGCAGCTTTGGACTAGCGGGGAGTAGCACAGATACGCAGTATTTT.

The chain uses TRBV4-1 and TRBJ2-7; the match to TRBD1 covers 10 bases. CDR1 MGHRA and CDR2 YSYEKL come from the germline V gene. The CDR3 sequence is 17 residues long. Trimming removed 0 bases from V and 3 bases from J; junction bases left unmatched: 8. The CDR3 DNA sequence: TGCGCCAGCAGCCAAGATCTAGCGACAGGGGGCATCTACGAGCAGTACTTC. Amino acid sequence: CASSQDLATGGIYEQYF.

The rearrangement joins TRBV28 to TRBJ1-5; maybe TRBD1 (5 bases). The germline V gene has CDR1 MDHEN and CDR2 SYDVKM. Deletions cut 4 bases from V and 6 bases from J, with 13 bases between. This CDR3 contains 14 residues. CDR3 region: CASSSRQGAQPQHF. The DNA for the CDR3 is TGTGCCAGCAGTTCCCGACAAGGGGCTCAGCCCCAGCATTTT. The variable domain in full, completed from reference TRBV28 and TRBJ1-5, reads DVKVTQSSRYLVKRTGEKVFLECVQDMDHENMFWYRQDPGLGLRLIYFSYDVKMKEKGDIPEGYSVSREKKERFSLILESASTNQTSMYLCASSSRQGAQPQHFGDGTRLSIL.

The CDR3 DNA reads as TGTGCCAGCAGCCAACCAGGGGCAGGGGTGGAGACCCAGTACTTC. As protein: CASSQPGAGVETQYF. The V and J genes are TRBV5-6 and TRBJ2-5; tentatively, D is TRBD1 (6 bases). The germline V gene has CDR1 SGHDT and CDR2 YYEEEE. The CDR3 is made up of 15 amino acids. Trimming left V 4 bases short and J 5 bases short, with 18 bases between.

This clone was observed a handful of times. The chain uses TRBV4-2 and TRBJ1-4; no clear D. Germline V gene sequence: CDR1 LGHNA, CDR2 YNFKEQ. The CDR3 loop spans 18 amino acids. V lost 1 base and J 0 bases, leaving 15 bases between the germline ends. The CDR3 nucleotides read TGTGCCAGCAGCCAAGTAGCCGCGGGCTTCGCAACTAATGAAAAACTGTTTTTT. Amino acids: CASSQVAAGFATNEKLFF.